This T cell receptor (beta chain) comes out of a study of identical twins. Whole-study findings and limits: Twins showed weaker excess sharing in their beta out-of-frame sequences. Conclusions rested on cross-sectional statistics rather than following the same donors.

The length of the CDR3 is 15 residues. J was trimmed by 6 bases and V by 4 bases; bases with no gene match: 7. CDR1 and CDR2 from the germline V gene are SGHTA and FQGNSA. TCRdb redid the calling of the 5' RACE reads with MiXCR, one entry per CDR3 protein. The table records 500,000 or so distinct CDR3 sequences, 14% of them present only once. This clonotype was counted only a few times. The target antigen is unknown. These data also formed part of another study, on yellow fever vaccine responses in identical twins.

This receptor was identified in a woman aged 18-29 years in good health. V gene TRBV7-2 combines with J gene TRBJ2-1, with 9 bases fitting TRBD2. Sequencing input: CD4+ T cells sorted from blood. In DNA form, the CDR3 reads TGTGCCAGCAGCTCCCTAGCGGGATTAGGCAATGAGCAGTTCTTC. Amino acid sequence: CASSSLAGLGNEQFF.